Listed here is a single T cell receptor beta chain. What it binds is unknown. This sample stems from a study of cytomegalovirus exposure and HLA in healthy donors. Findings and caveats of the study: Later analysis reportedly placed an Asian-associated ancestry cluster below the roughly 680-donor mean in N-insertions. V- and J-gene trimming in TCR beta was tied to a missense DCLRE1C variant by an analysis performed later.

Trimming left V 2 bases short and J 4 bases short, with 6 bases between. This CDR3 region has 12 residues. Germline CDR1 is SGHNT and CDR2 is YYREEE (reference sequence). Both 60 Vbeta primers and 13 Jbeta primers went into the PCR. Libraries were prepared by immunoSEQ multiplex PCR; TCRdb keeps only in-frame clonotypes and omits some of them. Its table records fewer than 100,000 clones. The material sequenced was PBMCs. The rearrangement joins TRBV5-4 to TRBJ2-5; D unresolved. The sequence derives from a woman aged 60-75 years in good health and CMV-seronegative. Here the CDR3 reads CASSFGPETQYF. CDR3 DNA sequence: TGTGCCAGCAGCTTTGGCCCAGAGACCCAGTACTTC.